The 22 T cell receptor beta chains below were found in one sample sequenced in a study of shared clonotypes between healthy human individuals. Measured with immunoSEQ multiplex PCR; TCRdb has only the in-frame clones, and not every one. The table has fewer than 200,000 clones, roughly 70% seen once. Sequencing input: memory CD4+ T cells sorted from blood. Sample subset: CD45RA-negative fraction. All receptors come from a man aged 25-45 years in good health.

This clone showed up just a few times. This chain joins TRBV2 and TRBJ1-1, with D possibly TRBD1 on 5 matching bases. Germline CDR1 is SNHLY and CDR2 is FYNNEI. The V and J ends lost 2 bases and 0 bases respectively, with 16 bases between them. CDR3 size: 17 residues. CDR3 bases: TGTGCCAGCAGTGAAAATCCAGGGAGGATGGTGAACACTGAAGCTTTCTTT. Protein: CASSENPGRMVNTEAFF. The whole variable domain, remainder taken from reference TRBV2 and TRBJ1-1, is EPEVTQTPSHQVTQMGQEVILRCVPISNHLYFYWYRQILGQKVEFLVSFYNNEISEKSEIFDDQFSVERPDGSNFTLKIRSTKLEDSAMYFCASSENPGRMVNTEAFFGQGTRLTVV.

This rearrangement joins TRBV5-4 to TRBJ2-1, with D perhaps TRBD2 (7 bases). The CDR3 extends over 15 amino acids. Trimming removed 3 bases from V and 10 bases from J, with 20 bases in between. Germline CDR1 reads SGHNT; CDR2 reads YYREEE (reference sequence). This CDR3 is CASSSPGLLQGEQFF. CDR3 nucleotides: TGTGCCAGCAGCTCCCCGGGACTACTCCAGGGGGAGCAGTTCTTC.

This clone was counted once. CDR3 nucleotide sequence: TGTGCCATCAGTGAGTCAACAGGAATTGAAGCTTTCTTT. This gives the protein CAISESTGIEAFF. The chain uses TRBV10-3 and TRBJ1-1; TRBD1 is a possible D gene (5 bases). Between the trimmed V and J ends, which lost 0 bases and 7 bases, there was a span of 9 bases. CDR3 size: 13 residues. Germline loops: CDR1 ENHRY, CDR2 SYGVKD.

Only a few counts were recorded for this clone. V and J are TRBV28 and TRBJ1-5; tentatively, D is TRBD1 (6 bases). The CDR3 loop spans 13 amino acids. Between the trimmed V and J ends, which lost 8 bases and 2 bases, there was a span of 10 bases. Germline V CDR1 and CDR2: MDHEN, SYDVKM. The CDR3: CASYNRGNQPQHF. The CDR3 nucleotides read TGTGCCAGCTACAACAGGGGCAATCAGCCCCAGCATTTT.

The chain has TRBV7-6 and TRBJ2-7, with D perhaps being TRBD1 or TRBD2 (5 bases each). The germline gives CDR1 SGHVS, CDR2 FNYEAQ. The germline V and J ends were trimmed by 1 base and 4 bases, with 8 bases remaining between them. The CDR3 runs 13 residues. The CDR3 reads CASSLGGDYEQYF. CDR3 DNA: TGTGCCAGCAGCTTAGGAGGGGATTACGAGCAGTACTTC.

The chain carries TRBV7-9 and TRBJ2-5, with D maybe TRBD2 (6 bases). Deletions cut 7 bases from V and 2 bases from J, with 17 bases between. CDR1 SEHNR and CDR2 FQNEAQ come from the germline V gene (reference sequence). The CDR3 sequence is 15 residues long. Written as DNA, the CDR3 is TGTGCCAGCATGGAGTGGGCTAGCGATCAAGAGACCCAGTACTTC. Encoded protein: CASMEWASDQETQYF.

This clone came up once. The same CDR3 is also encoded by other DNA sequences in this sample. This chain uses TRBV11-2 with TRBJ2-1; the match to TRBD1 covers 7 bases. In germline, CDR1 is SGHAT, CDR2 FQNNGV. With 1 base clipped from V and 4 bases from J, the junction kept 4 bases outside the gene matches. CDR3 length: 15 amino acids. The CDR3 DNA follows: TGTGCCAGCAGCTTAGGGACAGGACCTTACAATGAGCAGTTCTTC. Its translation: CASSLGTGPYNEQFF.

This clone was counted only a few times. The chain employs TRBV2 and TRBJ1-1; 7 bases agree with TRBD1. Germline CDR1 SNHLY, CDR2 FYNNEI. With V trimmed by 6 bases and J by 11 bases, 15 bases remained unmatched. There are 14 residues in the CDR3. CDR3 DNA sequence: TGTGCCAGCAGCGGTCAGACAGGGCCGGGGGAGGCTTTCTTT. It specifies CASSGQTGPGEAFF.

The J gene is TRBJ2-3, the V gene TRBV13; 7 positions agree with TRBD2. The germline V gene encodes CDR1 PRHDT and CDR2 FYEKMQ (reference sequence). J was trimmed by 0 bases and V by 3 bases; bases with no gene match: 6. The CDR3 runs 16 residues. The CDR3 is CASSLLGTTSTDTQYF. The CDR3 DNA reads TGTGCCAGCAGCTTGCTCGGGACTACTAGCACAGATACGCAGTATTTT.

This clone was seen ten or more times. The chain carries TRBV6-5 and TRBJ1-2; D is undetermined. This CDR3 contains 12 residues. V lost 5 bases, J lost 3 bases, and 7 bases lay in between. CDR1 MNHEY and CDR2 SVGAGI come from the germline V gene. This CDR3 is CASSPRHYGYTF. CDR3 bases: TGTGCCAGCAGTCCGAGGCACTATGGCTACACCTTC.

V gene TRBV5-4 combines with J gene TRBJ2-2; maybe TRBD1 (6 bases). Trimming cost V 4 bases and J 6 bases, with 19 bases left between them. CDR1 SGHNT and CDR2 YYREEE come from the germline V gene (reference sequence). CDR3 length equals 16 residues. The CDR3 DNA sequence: TGTGCCAGCAGCCCAAGCCCTAACAGGGCCGCCGGGGAGCTGTTTTTT. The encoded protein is CASSPSPNRAAGELFF.

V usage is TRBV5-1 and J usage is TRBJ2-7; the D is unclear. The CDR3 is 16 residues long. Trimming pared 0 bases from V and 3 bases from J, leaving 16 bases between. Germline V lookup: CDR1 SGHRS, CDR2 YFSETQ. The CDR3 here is CASSLESGSTRYEQYF. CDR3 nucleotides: TGCGCCAGCAGCTTGGAGTCAGGCTCTACCCGCTACGAGCAGTACTTC.

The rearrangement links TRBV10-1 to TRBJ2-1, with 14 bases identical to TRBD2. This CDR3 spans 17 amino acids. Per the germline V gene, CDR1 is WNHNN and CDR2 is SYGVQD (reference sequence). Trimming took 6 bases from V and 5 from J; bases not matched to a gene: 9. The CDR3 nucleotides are TGCGCCAGCAGCGGTGCGGGACTAGCGGGAGACGACAATGAGCAGTTCTTC. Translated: CASSGAGLAGDDNEQFF.

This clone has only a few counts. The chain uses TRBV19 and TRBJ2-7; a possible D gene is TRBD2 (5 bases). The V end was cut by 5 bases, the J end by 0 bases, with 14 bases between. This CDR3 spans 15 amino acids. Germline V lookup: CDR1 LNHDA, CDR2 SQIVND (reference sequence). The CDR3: CASSHRTASSYEQYF. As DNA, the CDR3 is TGTGCCAGTAGTCACCGGACTGCCTCCTCCTACGAGCAGTACTTC. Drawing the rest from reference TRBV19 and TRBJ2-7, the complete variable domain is DGGITQSPKYLFRKEGQNVTLSCEQNLNHDAMYWYRQDPGQGLRLIYYSQIVNDFQKGDIAEGYSVSREKKESFPLTVTSAQKNPTAFYLCASSHRTASSYEQYFGPGTRLTVT.

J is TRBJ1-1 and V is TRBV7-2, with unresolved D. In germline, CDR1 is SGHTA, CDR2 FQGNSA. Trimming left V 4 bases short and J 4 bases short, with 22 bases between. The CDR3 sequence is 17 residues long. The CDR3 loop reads CASSSPRAGNERTEAFF. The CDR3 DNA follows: TGTGCCAGCAGCTCCCCCCGAGCGGGGAACGAACGCACTGAAGCTTTCTTT.

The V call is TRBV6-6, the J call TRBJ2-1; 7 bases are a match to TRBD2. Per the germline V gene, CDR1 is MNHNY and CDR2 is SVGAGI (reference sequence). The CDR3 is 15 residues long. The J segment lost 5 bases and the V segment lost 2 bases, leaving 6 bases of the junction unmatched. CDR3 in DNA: TGTGCCAGCAGTTACACGGCGGGAGCTAACAATGAGCAGTTCTTC. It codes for CASSYTAGANNEQFF.

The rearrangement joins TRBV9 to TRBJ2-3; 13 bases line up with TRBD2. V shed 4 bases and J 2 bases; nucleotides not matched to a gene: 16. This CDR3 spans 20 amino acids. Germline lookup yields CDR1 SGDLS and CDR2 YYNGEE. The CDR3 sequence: CASSPHVMGLAGQPTDTQYF. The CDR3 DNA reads TGTGCCAGCAGCCCCCATGTGATGGGACTAGCGGGACAACCCACAGATACGCAGTATTTT.

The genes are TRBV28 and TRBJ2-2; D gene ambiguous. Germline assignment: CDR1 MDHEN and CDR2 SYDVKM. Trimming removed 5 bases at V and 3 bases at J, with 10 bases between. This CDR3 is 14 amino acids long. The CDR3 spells CASSILSHTGELFF. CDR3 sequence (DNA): TGTGCCAGCAGTATCCTGTCCCACACCGGGGAGCTGTTTTTT.

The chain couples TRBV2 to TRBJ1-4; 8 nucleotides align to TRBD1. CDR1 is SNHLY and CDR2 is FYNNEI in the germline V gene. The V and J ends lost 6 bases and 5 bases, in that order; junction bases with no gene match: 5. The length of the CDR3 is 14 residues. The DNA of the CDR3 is TGTGCCAGCAGCGAAAGGACAGGGAATGAAAAACTGTTTTTT. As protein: CASSERTGNEKLFF.

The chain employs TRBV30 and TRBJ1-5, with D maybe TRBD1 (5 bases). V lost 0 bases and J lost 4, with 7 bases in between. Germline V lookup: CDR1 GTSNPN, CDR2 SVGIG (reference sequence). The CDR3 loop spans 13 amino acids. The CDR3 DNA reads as TGTGCCTGGAGTGTACGGGGGAATCAGCCCCAGCATTTT. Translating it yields CAWSVRGNQPQHF. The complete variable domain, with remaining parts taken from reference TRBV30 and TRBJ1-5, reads SQTIHQWPATLVQPVGSPLSLECTVEGTSNPNLYWYRQAAGRGLQLLFYSVGIGQISSEVPQNLSASRPQDRQFILSSKKLLLSDSGFYLCAWSVRGNQPQHFGDGTRLSIL.

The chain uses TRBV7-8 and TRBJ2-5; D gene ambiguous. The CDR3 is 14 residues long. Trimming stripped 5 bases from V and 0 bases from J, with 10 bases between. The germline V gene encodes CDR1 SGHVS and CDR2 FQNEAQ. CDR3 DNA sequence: TGTGCCAGCAGCCAGGCAGGATACCAAGAGACCCAGTACTTC. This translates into CASSQAGYQETQYF.

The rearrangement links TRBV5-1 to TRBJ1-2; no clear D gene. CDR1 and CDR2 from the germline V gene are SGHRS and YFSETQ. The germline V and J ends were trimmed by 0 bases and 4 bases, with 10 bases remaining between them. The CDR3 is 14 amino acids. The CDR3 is CASSLGQRGYGYTF. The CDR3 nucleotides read TGCGCCAGCAGCTTGGGGCAGCGGGGCTATGGCTACACCTTC.